The present T cell receptor (beta chain) was sequenced within a study of response to subunit inactivated influenza vaccine. Study findings and constraints: It was suggested by the authors that few new T cells are recruited by each seasonal influenza vaccination.

CDR3 length equals 15 residues. Germline trimming cut 3 bases from V and 5 bases from J; bases unmatched to any gene: 6. TCRdb fed the RT-PCR reads into MiXCR, producing one record per CDR3 protein. The table records roughly 780,000 distinct CDR3 sequences, about a fifth of them present only once. This clonotype has a count of ten or more. Its specificity is unknown. The sequences come from PBMCs from blood, collected about 5 days after vaccination. The chain employs TRBV12-3 or TRBV12-4 and TRBJ2-3, with 9 bases lining up with TRBD2. This clonotype was obtained from a man between 50 and 59 years old who received an inactivated influenza vaccine. The CDR3 protein is CASSLGGGAGDTQYF. The CDR3 DNA sequence: TGTGCCAGCAGTTTGGGCGGGGGGGCTGGAGATACGCAGTATTTT.